Detailed here is one T cell receptor (beta chain). At least ten counts were recorded for this clonotype. Its recognized antigen is unknown. The record has no base qualities; no much larger clone is one base away. The data are from a study of T cells in Graves' hyperthyroidism and ophthalmopathy (dated by TCRdb to the late 2010s). Describing the broader study: Peripheral blood samples were taken at the time of initial diagnosis, prior to any treatment. Once sampling was done, hyperthyroidism patients were given methimazole at a starting dose of 30 mg daily, whereas ophthalmopathy patients were given high-dose intravenous methylprednisolone. Prospective prediction of ophthalmopathy was tested in an independent validation cohort consisting of 18 hyperthyroidism patients and about 17 patients who later progressed to ophthalmopathy. To identify distinguishing TCR V-J signatures, a discovery cohort of 90 to 100 patients was used, comprising 43 with Graves' ophthalmopathy and approximately 58 with stable Graves' hyperthyroidism. The paper describes TCR Vbeta CDR3 sequencing of about 140 peripheral blood samples, made up of roughly 45 ophthalmopathy patients, 70 to 75 hyperthyroidism patients and roughly 17 progressor patients. In six Graves' hyperthyroidism patients, the study also compared T-cell repertoires from thyroid tissue with T-cell repertoires from blood. The 100 discovery patients were randomly divided into training and test sets at a 7:3 ratio. The research as a whole found: Sample size was not statistically predetermined, and investigators were not blinded to group allocation. In validation, progression to ophthalmopathy was predicted by the model with 70% to 71% sensitivity and 72% to 85% specificity, a median of approximately 6.5 months before onset. Most expanded thyroid clonotypes (frequency above 0.001) were also detected in blood, a finding suggesting that blood repertoires may reflect thyroid immune responses. Ophthalmopathy was separated from stable hyperthyroidism by a 13 V-J signature model, with approximately 89% sensitivity and 81% to 83% specificity obtained in cross-validation and 80%/75% obtained in testing.

The TCR beta CDR3 regions were amplified from RNA transcripts. A first-round RT-PCR of the TCR CDR3 used the HTBI primer set with the Qiagen OneStep RT-PCR kit. Libraries were constructed in a second round of multiplex PCR, after which size selection and purification were carried out. Paired-end sequencing of the libraries was performed with 100 bp reads on an Illumina HiSeq2000. Turning to the authors' computational methods: SOAPnuke was used to process the raw data, with reads discarded if the reads contained adapters or uncalled bases, had a mean Phred below 15, or lacked an exact constant-primer or identifier match. COPE v1.2.5 was used to merge high-quality paired reads, and clonotypes were defined as unique nucleotide sequences. MiTCR v1.1 was used to align the clonotypes against IMGT TRBV, TRBD and TRBJ reference segments. Analysis was restricted to V-J combinations with a frequency above 0.0001, which covered 99.2% of repertoires. A TCS score was defined as the ratio of F50 (clonal expansion) to E x V (chaos), with BLOSUM62-based TCRdist applied between CDR3 peptides within each V-J. Welch's t-statistics and random forest reduced approximately 520 V-J features to roughly 13, which were used in a naive Bayes classifier (R e1071). Using fastp at Q25 and MiXCR, TCRdb reprocessed the public reads and kept productive beta chains. Each CDR3 protein appears once, grouped with its most common genes and DNA. The V and J calls here are based on TCRdb, not the publication. Recorded for this sample are 370,000 or so distinct CDR3 sequences; about 13% of them occurred a single time. 20% of the sample goes to the ten largest clones.

Hyperthyroidism patients were newly diagnosed, had a disease duration of under 2 months, and were aged 18 to 65 years. Patients with uncontrolled infections, other autoimmune diseases, pregnancy or lactation were excluded. Diagnoses relied on clinical symptoms, serum thyroxine and TRAb, thyroid ultrasound and orbital computed tomography. Blood from progressor patients was drawn when they were first diagnosed with hyperthyroidism, before any ophthalmopathy symptoms appeared. PBMCs were separated from approximately 9.9 ml of fresh peripheral blood using Ficoll-Paque density gradient centrifugation. Progressor patients were defined as those initially diagnosed with Graves' hyperthyroidism in whom ophthalmopathy developed during follow-up. Trizol reagent was used to extract total RNA, and RNA quality was then checked on an Agilent 2100 Bioanalyzer. Trimmed from V: 6 bases; trimmed from J: 6 bases; junction bases lacking a gene match: 9. Per the germline V gene (reference sequence), SEHNR is the CDR1 and FQNEAQ is the CDR2. The CDR3 numbers 16 residues from cysteine through phenylalanine. The DNA shown is the 48-base CDR3, in frame from base 1.

The TCR was taken from a man aged 30 to 39 with Graves' hyperthyroidism that later progressed to Graves' ophthalmopathy. The chain employs TRBV7-9 and TRBJ2-1, with 12 bases matching TRBD2. The sequencing sample was made of blood. CDR3 loop: CASRRRGTSGRNEQFF. The sequenced DNA is TGTGCCAGCAGAAGACGAGGGACTAGCGGGCGCAATGAGCAGTTCTTC.